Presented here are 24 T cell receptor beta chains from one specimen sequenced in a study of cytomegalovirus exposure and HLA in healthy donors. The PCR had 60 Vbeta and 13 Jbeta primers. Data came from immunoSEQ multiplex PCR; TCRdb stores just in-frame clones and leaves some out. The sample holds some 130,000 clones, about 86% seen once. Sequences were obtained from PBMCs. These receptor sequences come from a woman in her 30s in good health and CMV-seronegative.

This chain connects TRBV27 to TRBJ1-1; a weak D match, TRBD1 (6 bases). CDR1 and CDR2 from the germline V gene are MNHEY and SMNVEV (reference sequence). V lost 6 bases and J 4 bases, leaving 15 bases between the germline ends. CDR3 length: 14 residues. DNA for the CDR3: TGTGCCAGCAGCAAACAACAGGGCGGCACTGAAGCTTTCTTT. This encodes CASSKQQGGTEAFF.

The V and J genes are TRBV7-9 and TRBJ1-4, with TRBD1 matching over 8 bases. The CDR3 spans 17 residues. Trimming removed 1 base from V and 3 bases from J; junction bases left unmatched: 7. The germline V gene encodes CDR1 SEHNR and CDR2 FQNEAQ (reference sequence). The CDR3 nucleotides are TGTGCCAGCAGCTTAGGGTGGGACAGGCGGCCTAATGAAAAACTGTTTTTT. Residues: CASSLGWDRRPNEKLFF.

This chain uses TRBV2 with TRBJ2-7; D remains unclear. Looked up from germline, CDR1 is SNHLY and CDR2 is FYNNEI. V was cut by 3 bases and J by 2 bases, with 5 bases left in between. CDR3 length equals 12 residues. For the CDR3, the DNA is TGTGCCAGCAGTGAGGGCCCCTACGAGCAGTACTTC. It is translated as CASSEGPYEQYF.

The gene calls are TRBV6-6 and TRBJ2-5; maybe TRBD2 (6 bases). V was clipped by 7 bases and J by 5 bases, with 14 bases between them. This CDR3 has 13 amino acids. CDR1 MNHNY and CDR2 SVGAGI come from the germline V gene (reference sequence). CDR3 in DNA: TGTGCCAGCAATGCGGGAATCCAGGAGACCCAGTACTTC. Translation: CASNAGIQETQYF.

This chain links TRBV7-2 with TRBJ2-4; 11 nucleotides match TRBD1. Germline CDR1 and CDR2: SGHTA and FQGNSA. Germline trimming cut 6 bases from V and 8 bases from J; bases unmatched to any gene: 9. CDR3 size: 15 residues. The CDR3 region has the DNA TGTGCCAGCAGTCCGGACAGGGGGCTATGGGACATTCAGTACTTC. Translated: CASSPDRGLWDIQYF.

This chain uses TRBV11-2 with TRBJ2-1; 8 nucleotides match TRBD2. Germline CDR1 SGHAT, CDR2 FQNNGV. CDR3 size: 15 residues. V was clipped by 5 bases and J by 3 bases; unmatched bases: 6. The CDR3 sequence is CASSHSGTVYNEQFF. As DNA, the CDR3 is TGTGCCAGCAGCCATAGCGGGACCGTCTACAATGAGCAGTTCTTC.

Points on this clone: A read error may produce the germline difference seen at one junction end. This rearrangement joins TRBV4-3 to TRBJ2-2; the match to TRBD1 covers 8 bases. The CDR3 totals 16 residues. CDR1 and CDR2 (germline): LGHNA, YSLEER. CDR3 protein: CASSSRTGFDTGEPFF. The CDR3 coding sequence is TGCGCCAGCAGCTCCCGGACAGGGTTTGACACCGGGGAGCCGTTTTTT.

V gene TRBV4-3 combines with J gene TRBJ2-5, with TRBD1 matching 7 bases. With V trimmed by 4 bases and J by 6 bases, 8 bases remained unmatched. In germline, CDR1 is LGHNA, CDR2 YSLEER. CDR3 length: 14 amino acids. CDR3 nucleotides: TGCGCCAGCAGCCCCAGACAGGGTCCCAAGACCCAGTACTTC. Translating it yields CASSPRQGPKTQYF.

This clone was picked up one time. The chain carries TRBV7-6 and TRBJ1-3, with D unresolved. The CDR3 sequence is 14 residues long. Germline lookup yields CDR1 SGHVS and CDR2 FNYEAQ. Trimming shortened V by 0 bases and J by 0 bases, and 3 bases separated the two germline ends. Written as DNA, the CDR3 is TGTGCCAGCAGCTTAGCTTACTCTGGAAACACCATATATTTT. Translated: CASSLAYSGNTIYF.

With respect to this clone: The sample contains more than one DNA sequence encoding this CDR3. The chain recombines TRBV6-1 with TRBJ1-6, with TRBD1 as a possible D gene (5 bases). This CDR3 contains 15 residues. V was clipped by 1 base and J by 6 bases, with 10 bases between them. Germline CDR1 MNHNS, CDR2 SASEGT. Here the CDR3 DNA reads TGTGCCAGCAGTGAAGTTGGAAGGGGTAATTCACCCCTCCACTTT. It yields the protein CASSEVGRGNSPLHF.

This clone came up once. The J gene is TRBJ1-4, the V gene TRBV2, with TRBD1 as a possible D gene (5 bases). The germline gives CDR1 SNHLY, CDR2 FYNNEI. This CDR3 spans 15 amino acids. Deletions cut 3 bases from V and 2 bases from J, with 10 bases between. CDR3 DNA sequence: TGTGCCAGCAGTGATTTGCCAGGGACTAATGAAAAACTGTTTTTT. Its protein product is CASSDLPGTNEKLFF.

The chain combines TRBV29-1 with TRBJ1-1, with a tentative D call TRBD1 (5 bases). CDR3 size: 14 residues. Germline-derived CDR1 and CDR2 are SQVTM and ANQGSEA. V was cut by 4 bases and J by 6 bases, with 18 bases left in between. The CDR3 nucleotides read TGCAGCGTTGCCTACCGCTTAAGACAGCCTGAAGCTTTCTTT. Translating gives CSVAYRLRQPEAFF.

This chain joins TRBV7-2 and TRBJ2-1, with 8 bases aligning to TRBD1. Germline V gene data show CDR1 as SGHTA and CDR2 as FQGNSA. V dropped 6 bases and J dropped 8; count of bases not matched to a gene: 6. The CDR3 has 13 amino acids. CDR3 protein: CASRPGQGHEQFF. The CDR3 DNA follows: TGTGCCAGCAGACCAGGACAGGGCCATGAGCAGTTCTTC.

CDR3 coding DNA: TGCGCCAGCAGTCAATCGCCCATCGGAGCTTTCTTT. It encodes CASSQSPIGAFF. This chain uses TRBV23-1 with TRBJ1-1; D unresolved. TRBV23-1 counts as an open reading frame of uncertain function. The ends were cut back, 0 bases at V and 10 bases at J, with 9 bases in the middle. The CDR3 sequence is 12 residues long.

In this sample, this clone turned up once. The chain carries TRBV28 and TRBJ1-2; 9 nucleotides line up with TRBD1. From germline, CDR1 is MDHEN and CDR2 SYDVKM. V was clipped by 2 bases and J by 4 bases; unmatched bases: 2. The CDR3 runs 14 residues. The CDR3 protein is CASSLPGQGYGYTF. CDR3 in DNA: TGTGCCAGCAGTTTACCGGGACAGGGCTATGGCTACACCTTC.

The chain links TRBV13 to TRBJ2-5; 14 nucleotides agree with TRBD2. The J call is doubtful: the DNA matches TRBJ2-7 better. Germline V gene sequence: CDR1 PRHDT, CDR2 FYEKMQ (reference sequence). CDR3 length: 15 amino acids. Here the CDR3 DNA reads TGTGCCAGCAGCGCGGGACTAGCGGGGGTATACGAGCAGTACTTC. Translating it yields CASSAGLAGVYEQYF.

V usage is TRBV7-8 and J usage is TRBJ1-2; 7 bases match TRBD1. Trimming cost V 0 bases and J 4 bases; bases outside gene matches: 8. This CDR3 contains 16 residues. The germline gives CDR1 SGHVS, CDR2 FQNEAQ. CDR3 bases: TGTGCCAGCAGCTTAGCGAACAGGGGTCAGGGCTATGGCTACACCTTC. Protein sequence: CASSLANRGQGYGYTF.

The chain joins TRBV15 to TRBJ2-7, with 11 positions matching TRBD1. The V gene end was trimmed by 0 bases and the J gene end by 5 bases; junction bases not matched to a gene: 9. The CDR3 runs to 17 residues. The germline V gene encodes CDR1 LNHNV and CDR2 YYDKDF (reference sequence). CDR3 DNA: TGTGCCACCAGCAGAGATGGGCGGACAGGGGGCACCCACGAGCAGTACTTC. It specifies CATSRDGRTGGTHEQYF.

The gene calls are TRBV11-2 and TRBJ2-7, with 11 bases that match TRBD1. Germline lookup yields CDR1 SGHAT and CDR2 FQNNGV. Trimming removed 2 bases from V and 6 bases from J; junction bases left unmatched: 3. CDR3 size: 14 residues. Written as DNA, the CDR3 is TGTGCCAGCAGCTTAATGGGGACAGGGGGCGAGCAGTACTTC. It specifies CASSLMGTGGEQYF.

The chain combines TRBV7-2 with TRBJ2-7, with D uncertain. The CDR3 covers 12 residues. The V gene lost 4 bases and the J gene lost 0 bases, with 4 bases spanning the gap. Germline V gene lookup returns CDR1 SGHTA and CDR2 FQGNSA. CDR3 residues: CASSYISYEQYF. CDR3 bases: TGTGCCAGCAGCTACATCTCCTACGAGCAGTACTTC.

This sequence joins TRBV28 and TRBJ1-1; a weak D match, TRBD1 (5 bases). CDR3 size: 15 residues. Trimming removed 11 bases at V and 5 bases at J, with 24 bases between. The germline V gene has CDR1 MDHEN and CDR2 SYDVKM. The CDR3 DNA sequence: TGTGCCTTCGGACCCAGTTCGCAGGGAGGAACTGAAGCTTTCTTT. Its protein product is CAFGPSSQGGTEAFF.

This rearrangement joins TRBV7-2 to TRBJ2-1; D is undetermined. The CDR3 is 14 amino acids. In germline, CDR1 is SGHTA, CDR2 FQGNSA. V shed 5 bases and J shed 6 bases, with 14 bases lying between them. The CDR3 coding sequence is TGTGCCAGCAGCACCCTTGCCCTAAGCAATGAGCAGTTCTTC. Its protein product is CASSTLALSNEQFF.

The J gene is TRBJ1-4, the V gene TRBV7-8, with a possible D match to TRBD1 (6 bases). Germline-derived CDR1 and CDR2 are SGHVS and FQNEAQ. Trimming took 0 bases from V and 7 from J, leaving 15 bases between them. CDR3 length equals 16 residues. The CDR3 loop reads CASSLATRGIGEKLFF. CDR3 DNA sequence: TGTGCCAGCAGCTTAGCGACCAGGGGTATAGGTGAAAAACTGTTTTTT.

The CDR3 sequence: CASSLYYEQYF. The CDR3 nucleotides are TGTGCCAGCAGCTTGTACTACGAGCAGTACTTC. The chain links TRBV5-5 to TRBJ2-7, with D uncertain. The CDR3 sequence is 11 residues long. Germline assignment: CDR1 SGHKS and CDR2 YYEKEE (reference sequence). The V and J ends lost 1 base and 3 bases respectively, with 2 bases between them. Full variable domain (outside the CDR3, taken from reference TRBV5-5 and TRBJ2-7): DAGVTQSPTHLIKTRGQQVTLRCSPISGHKSVSWYQQVLGQGPQFIFQYYEKEERGRGNFPDRFSARQFPNYSSELNVNALLLGDSALYLCASSLYYEQYFGPGTRLTVT.